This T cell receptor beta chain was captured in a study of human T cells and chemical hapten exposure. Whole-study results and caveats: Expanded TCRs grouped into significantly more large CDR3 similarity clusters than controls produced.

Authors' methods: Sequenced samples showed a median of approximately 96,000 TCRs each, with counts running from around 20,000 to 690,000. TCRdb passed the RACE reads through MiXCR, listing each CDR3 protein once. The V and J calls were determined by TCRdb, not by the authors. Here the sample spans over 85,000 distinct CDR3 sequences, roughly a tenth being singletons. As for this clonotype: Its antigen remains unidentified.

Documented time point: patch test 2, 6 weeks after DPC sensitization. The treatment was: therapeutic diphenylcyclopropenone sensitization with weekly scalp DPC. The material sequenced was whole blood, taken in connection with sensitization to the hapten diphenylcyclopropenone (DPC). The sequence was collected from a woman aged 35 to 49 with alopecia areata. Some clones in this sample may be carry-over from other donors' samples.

The CDR3 region is CASSPTNSPYNEQFF. In nucleotides, the CDR3 is TGCGCCAGCAGCCCGACAAATAGCCCCTACAATGAGCAGTTCTTC. The chain joins TRBV5-1 to TRBJ2-1; no clear D gene. The germline V gene has CDR1 SGHRS and CDR2 YFSETQ. This CDR3 spans 15 amino acids. V shed 4 bases and J shed 2 bases, with 13 bases lying between them.